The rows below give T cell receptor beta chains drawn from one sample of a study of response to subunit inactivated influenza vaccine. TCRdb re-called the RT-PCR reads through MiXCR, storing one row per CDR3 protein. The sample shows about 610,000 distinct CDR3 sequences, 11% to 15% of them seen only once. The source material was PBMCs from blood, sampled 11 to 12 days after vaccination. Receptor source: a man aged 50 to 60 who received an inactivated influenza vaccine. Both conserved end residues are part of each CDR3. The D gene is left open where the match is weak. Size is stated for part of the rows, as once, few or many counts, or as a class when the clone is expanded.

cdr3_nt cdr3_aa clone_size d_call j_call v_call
TGTGCCATCAGTGAGTCTGGGGATAGTCAGACCCAGTACTTC CAISESGDSQTQYF few . TRBJ2-5 TRBV10-3
TGTGCCAGCAGCTCATGGGACAGGGGAGCCTACGAGCAGTACTTC CASSSWDRGAYEQYF few TRBD1 TRBJ2-7 TRBV7-2
TGCGCCAGCAGCTTGGCTAGACAGGGACCTCGGTTCTTC CASSLARQGPRFF . TRBD1 TRBJ2-1 TRBV5-1
TGTGCCAGCGGGACTAGCGGGAGTTACGAGCAGTACTTC CASGTSGSYEQYF few TRBD2 TRBJ2-7 TRBV28
TGTGCCAGCAGCCCCCCCTGGGTGAACGAGCAGTACTTC CASSPPWVNEQYF . . TRBJ2-7 TRBV7-2
TGTGCCAGCAGCCGACCGGGACTAGCGAGCTCCTACGAGCAGTACTTC CASSRPGLASSYEQYF few TRBD2 TRBJ2-7 TRBV3-1
TGTGCCAGCAGCTTCAAAAGCGGGAGTATATATGAGCAGTTCTTC CASSFKSGSIYEQFF few TRBD2 TRBJ2-1 TRBV7-2
TGTGCCAGTAGCGACGACAGGATGAACTCCTACGAGCAGTACTTC CASSDDRMNSYEQYF . . TRBJ2-7 TRBV19
TGTGCCAGCAGACGGACAGCTAACTATGGCTACACCTTC CASRRTANYGYTF few . TRBJ1-2 TRBV28
TGCGCCAGCAGCTTGGAAAGGGGGACATGGTCCCAGTACTTC CASSLERGTWSQYF . . TRBJ2-5 TRBV5-1
TGCGCCAGCAGCCAAGCCCCAGCGGGAGGGCCGAATGAGCAGTTCTTC CASSQAPAGGPNEQFF few TRBD2 TRBJ2-1 TRBV4-3
TGTGCCAGCAGCTTACCGAGGACAGGGGGCCAAGAGACCCAGTACTTC CASSLPRTGGQETQYF many TRBD1 TRBJ2-5 TRBV7-8
TGTGCCAGCAGCCGAGGGACTAGCGGGGGTCACACAGATACGCAGTATTTT CASSRGTSGGHTDTQYF . TRBD2 TRBJ2-3 TRBV28
TGTGCCAGCAGCAAAGCCGGACAGGCAGCCAAAAACATTCAGTACTTC CASSKAGQAAKNIQYF . TRBD1 TRBJ2-4 TRBV14
TGTGCCAGCAGTCTACAGGGTTTCAGCTATGGCTACACCTTC CASSLQGFSYGYTF . . TRBJ1-2 TRBV12-3/TRBV12-4
TGTGCCAGCAGCAACGACAGGGGATATGGCTACACCTTC CASSNDRGYGYTF few TRBD1 TRBJ1-2 TRBV6-6
TGTGCCAGCAGCAAAATTAAAGGTGCCCCTAACTATGGCTACACCTTC CASSKIKGAPNYGYTF few . TRBJ1-2 TRBV11-2
TGTGCCAGCAGCCAAGCGCGTCAGGGACAGACCCAGTACTTC CASSQARQGQTQYF . . TRBJ2-5 TRBV14
TGTGCCAGCAGTTCCACCGGGACTAGCGGGCAGTACTTC CASSSTGTSGQYF . TRBD2 TRBJ2-7 TRBV6-5
TGTGCCAGCAGCCCGCGACTAGCGGGGGGGGACAATGAGCAGTTCTTC CASSPRLAGGDNEQFF few TRBD2 TRBJ2-1 TRBV28
TGTGCCAGCAGCCTCTTGGGGGGAGGCTATGGCTACACCTTC CASSLLGGGYGYTF . . TRBJ1-2 TRBV9
TGTGCCAGCAGCTTAGAGGGGACAGGCTCCTACGAGCAGTACTTC CASSLEGTGSYEQYF many TRBD1 TRBJ2-7 TRBV11-2
TGCGCCAGCAGCCAAGATCCCGGCATTTCTTCCTACAATGAGCAGTTCTTC CASSQDPGISSYNEQFF many . TRBJ2-1 TRBV4-1
TGTGCCAGCAGCTTGCACCGGGACAGGGCCCACGAGCAGTACTTC CASSLHRDRAHEQYF . TRBD1 TRBJ2-7 TRBV7-6